This T cell receptor beta chain is from a study of glioma-infiltrating T cells after dendritic cell vaccination. The wider study: Dendritic cells derived from monocytes and pulsed with autologous tumor lysate formed the vaccine.

The time point is: after dendritic cell vaccination, including at tumor progression/relapse. Fresh-frozen tumor tissue and more than two years of survival data were available for all. The PCR used 60 V beta and 13 J beta primers. Produced via immunoSEQ multiplex PCR; TCRdb's table is partial and in-frame only. The sample has fewer than 90,000 clones; 83% are singletons. The CDR3 runs 15 residues. Trimming took 4 bases from V and 5 from J; bases not matched to a gene: 10. CDR1 SGHNT and CDR2 YYREEE come from the germline V gene (reference sequence). This chain joins TRBV5-4 and TRBJ2-3; 7 nucleotides match TRBD1. This specimen consisted of blood, obtained after dendritic cell vaccination. The source is a human donor with glioblastoma. The CDR3 nucleotides read TGTGCCAGCAGCCGCCAGACAGGGATTGAAGATACGCAGTATTTT. Protein sequence: CASSRQTGIEDTQYF. The variable domain in full, with the rest retrieved from reference TRBV5-4 and TRBJ2-3, is ETGVTQSPTHLIKTRGQQVTLRCSSQSGHNTVSWYQQALGQGPQFIFQYYREEENGRGNFPPRFSGLQFPNYSSELNVNALELDDSALYLCASSRQTGIEDTQYFGPGTRLTVL.